Included here is one T cell receptor beta chain sequence, with context. Its antigen is not known. TCRdb's copy holds only in-frame clones and misses some; the assay was immunoSEQ multiplex PCR. Of 65,000 to 80,000 clones in the sample, roughly nine tenths are singletons; the top ten hold 24%. Deletions cut 4 bases from V and 6 bases from J, with 12 bases between. Germline CDR1 SGHVS, CDR2 FQNEAQ. This CDR3 region has 14 residues. The record originates from a study of T cell responses to AZD1222 COVID-19 vaccine. Broader study findings: The donors showed a predominance of white British ancestry and of females, with possible underestimation of clonal diversity.

The chain employs TRBV7-8 and TRBJ2-2; D perhaps matches TRBD2 (5 bases). The source of this sequence is an adult in good health. Material: peripheral blood, obtained on day 0 of AZD1222 vaccination. CDR3 amino acids: CASSWASPAGELFF. The CDR3 nucleotides are TGTGCCAGCAGCTGGGCTAGCCCGGCCGGGGAGCTGTTTTTT.